This T cell receptor (beta chain) was documented in a study of cytomegalovirus exposure and HLA in healthy donors. Primers: 60 Vbeta forward and 13 Jbeta reverse. The data were produced by immunoSEQ multiplex PCR, yet TCRdb's version contains in-frame clones alone and is incomplete. Among about 120,000 clones listed, around 10% were seen once. This clone was seen only a few times. What it recognizes is unknown. General study results and limits: The investigators catalogued about 170 TCR beta chains as cytomegalovirus-associated. Using a false discovery rate of 0.05, a later analysis showed that roughly 16,000 TCR beta sequences were associated with HLA alleles. Per published accounts, TCR beta sequences correctly predicted the HLA-A and HLA-B alleles of most subjects. TCR sequences were mostly rare, though some public TCRs occurred in many donors.

The germline V and J ends were trimmed by 2 bases and 2 bases, with 12 bases remaining between them. The CDR3 length is 15 residues. Germline V CDR1 and CDR2: MGHRA, YSYEKL. The chain joins TRBV4-1 to TRBJ2-5, with TRBD2 as a possible D gene (6 bases). Sequencing was done on a sample of PBMCs. This sequence was found in a man aged 25-40 years in good health and CMV-seronegative. CDR3 loop: CASSQPYGGQETQYF. The CDR3 nucleotides are TGCGCCAGCAGCCAACCCTATGGGGGGCAAGAGACCCAGTACTTC.